The 32 T cell receptor beta chains below were found in one sample sequenced in a study of blood T cell dynamics during melanoma immunotherapy. Method: immunoSEQ multiplex PCR; TCRdb's copy keeps in-frame clones and lacks some. Of about 8,600 clones in the sample, around 90% were seen once. Time point meaning: week 3, after first cycle of checkpoint inhibitor. The material was blood, obtained from a patient treated with checkpoint blockade. Receptors were obtained from a human donor with melanoma.

V is TRBV5-1 and J is TRBJ2-1, with D perhaps assigned TRBD1 or TRBD2 (6 bases each). Germline loops: CDR1 SGHRS, CDR2 YFSETQ. The CDR3 length is 15 residues. With 0 bases removed from V and 5 bases from J, the gap between germline ends came to 12 bases. CDR3: CASSLEPGANNEQFF. CDR3 sequence (DNA): TGCGCCAGCAGCTTGGAGCCGGGGGCAAACAATGAGCAGTTCTTC.

The chain carries TRBV28 and TRBJ2-2; either TRBD1 or TRBD2 may fit D (5 bases each). V lost 4 bases, J lost 3 bases, and 18 bases lay in between. CDR3 length: 17 amino acids. Germline loops: CDR1 MDHEN, CDR2 SYDVKM. DNA of the CDR3: TGTGCCAGCAGTTCGGGGACCCTAAAGGGCTACACCGGGGAGCTGTTTTTT. It is translated as CASSSGTLKGYTGELFF.

This chain uses TRBV11-3 with TRBJ1-1; 7 bases agree with TRBD1. V lost 5 bases to trimming and J lost 0 bases; unmatched junction nucleotides: 3. Germline V gene sequence: CDR1 SGHNT, CDR2 YENEEA. This CDR3 has 14 amino acids. The CDR3 coding sequence is TGTGCCAGCAGCCCAGGGGGTTTGAACACTGAAGCTTTCTTT. Its translation: CASSPGGLNTEAFF.

The rearrangement uses TRBV11-2 and TRBJ1-3; D uncertain. The CDR3 has 16 amino acids. V dropped 0 bases and J dropped 5 bases, with 14 bases sitting between them. Per germline, CDR1 SGHAT and CDR2 FQNNGV. CDR3 region: CASSLERPNVRNTIYF. DNA of the CDR3: TGTGCCAGCAGCTTAGAACGCCCCAACGTTAGAAACACCATATATTTT.

The chain uses TRBV6-1 and TRBJ1-1; D unclear. V dropped 5 bases and J dropped 1 base, with 5 bases sitting between them. The CDR3 is 12 amino acids. CDR1 and CDR2 (germline): MNHNS, SASEGT. CDR3 sequence (DNA): TGTGCCAGCAGTAGGACGAACACTGAAGCTTTCTTT. Encoded protein: CASSRTNTEAFF.

The chain is built from TRBV4-1 and TRBJ1-1; D is unresolved. This CDR3 is 11 amino acids long. Germline V lookup: CDR1 MGHRA, CDR2 YSYEKL. Trimming left V 4 bases short and J 8 bases short, with 8 bases between. The CDR3 bases are TGCGCCAGCAGCCGCAACAGAGAAGCTTTCTTT. Its translation is CASSRNREAFF.

This rearrangement joins TRBV6-5 to TRBJ2-7, with TRBD1 matching over 7 bases. Germline lookup yields CDR1 MNHEY and CDR2 SVGAGI. V lost 0 bases, J lost 4 bases, and 3 bases stayed unmatched. The CDR3 extends over 14 amino acids. The CDR3 region has the DNA TGTGCCAGCAGTTACTCGGGACAGATTTACGAGCAGTACTTC. Its protein product is CASSYSGQIYEQYF.

The rearrangement uses TRBV5-1 and TRBJ1-3; D remains ambiguous. Per germline, CDR1 SGHRS and CDR2 YFSETQ. Trimming removed 4 bases at V and 4 bases at J, with 9 bases between. The CDR3 extends over 13 amino acids. The CDR3 loop is CASSVNVGNTIYF. The CDR3, as DNA: TGCGCCAGCAGCGTTAACGTCGGAAACACCATATATTTT.

The gene calls are TRBV6-5 and TRBJ2-1, with TRBD1 as a possible D gene (6 bases). The CDR3 runs 13 residues. Germline loops: CDR1 MNHEY, CDR2 SVGAGI. Trimming took off 7 bases at V and 9 bases at J, with 16 bases between the two ends. CDR3 region: CASTKTGSAEQFF. The CDR3 DNA reads TGTGCCAGCACCAAAACAGGGTCGGCTGAGCAGTTCTTC.

This sequence joins TRBV6-5 and TRBJ1-1; D is unresolved. V was pared by 0 bases and J by 8 bases, with 10 bases between. CDR3 size: 13 residues. CDR1 and CDR2 from the germline V gene are MNHEY and SVGAGI. The CDR3 region has the DNA TGTGCCAGCAGTTACTCCTGGGGTTCAGAAGCTTTCTTT. This translates into CASSYSWGSEAFF.

This chain connects TRBV30 to TRBJ2-3; D is perhaps TRBD1 or TRBD2 (6 bases each). Trimming took off 5 bases at V and 2 bases at J, with 8 bases between the two ends. The CDR3 spans 12 residues. Germline CDR1 is GTSNPN and CDR2 is SVGIG (reference sequence). The CDR3 sequence is CAWRGLTDTQYF. In DNA form, the CDR3 reads TGTGCCTGGCGGGGGCTCACAGATACGCAGTATTTT.

The chain has TRBV7-2 and TRBJ1-1, with D possibly being TRBD1 (5 bases). Germline values: CDR1 SGHTA, CDR2 FQGNSA. The CDR3 totals 13 residues. V was trimmed by 3 bases and J by 4 bases, leaving 9 bases between them. The CDR3 protein is CASSFGTGTEAFF. In DNA, the CDR3 is TGTGCCAGCAGCTTCGGCACAGGCACTGAAGCTTTCTTT.

The rearrangement joins TRBV4-1 to TRBJ1-5; D uncertain. Germline CDR1 reads MGHRA; CDR2 reads YSYEKL. This CDR3 has 14 residues. V shed 4 bases and J shed 1 base, with 8 bases lying between them. The CDR3 coding sequence is TGCGCCAGCAGCCTAACATGGAGCAATCAGCCCCAGCATTTT. Translating it yields CASSLTWSNQPQHF.

This clone was seen once. The chain has TRBV5-5 and TRBJ1-6; D may be TRBD1 (6 bases). V gave up 4 bases and J gave up 2 bases, with 13 bases separating them. Germline lookup yields CDR1 SGHKS and CDR2 YYEKEE (reference sequence). The CDR3 sequence is 16 residues long. Written as DNA, the CDR3 is TGTGCCAGCAGCGCCTGGGGGGGCCCCTATAATTCACCCCTCCACTTT. It translates to CASSAWGGPYNSPLHF.

This chain links TRBV20-1 with TRBJ2-5; no reliable D call. The CDR3 consists of 11 residues. V was pared by 2 bases and J by 4 bases, with 5 bases between. Germline lookup yields CDR1 DFQATT and CDR2 SNEGSKA (reference sequence). The CDR3 DNA sequence: TGCAGTGCTAGACCTCTAGAGACCCAGTACTTC. It yields the protein CSARPLETQYF.

This clone is termed medium-sized (0.01 to 0.1%). The V gene is TRBV7-9, the J gene TRBJ2-1; D is unclear. The CDR3 runs 9 residues. CDR1 is SEHNR, CDR2 FQNEAQ, per germline (reference sequence). The V and J ends lost 11 bases and 5 bases respectively, with 4 bases between them. In DNA form, the CDR3 reads TGTGCCGGCGACAATGAGCAGTTCTTC. This translates into CAGDNEQFF.

The chain employs TRBV9 and TRBJ2-2; TRBD1 matches at 9 bases. In germline, CDR1 is SGDLS, CDR2 YYNGEE. The CDR3 is made up of 15 amino acids. The V gene end was trimmed by 2 bases and the J gene end by 7 bases; junction bases not matched to a gene: 6. The CDR3 loop is CASSVYRGQDGELFF. The DNA for the CDR3 is TGTGCCAGCAGCGTTTACAGGGGGCAGGACGGGGAGCTGTTTTTT.

In its sample, this clone was seen once. The rearrangement joins TRBV5-6 to TRBJ1-1, with D possibly matching TRBD1 (6 bases). Trimming cost V 4 bases and J 4 bases, with 23 bases left between them. The CDR3 extends over 17 amino acids. Germline CDR1 is SGHDT and CDR2 is YYEEEE. This CDR3 is CASSDSGQIPLSTEAFF. CDR3 bases: TGTGCCAGCAGCGATTCCGGACAGATCCCTCTGAGCACTGAAGCTTTCTTT.

The chain links TRBV6-1 to TRBJ1-2; D is perhaps TRBD1 (5 bases). CDR3 length: 14 amino acids. Germline CDR1 is MNHNS and CDR2 is SASEGT. The V and J ends lost 2 bases and 3 bases respectively, with 10 bases between them. The chain's CDR3 is CASSELGADYGYTF. CDR3 DNA sequence: TGTGCCAGCAGTGAACTAGGGGCCGACTATGGCTACACCTTC.

CDR3 in amino acids: CASTLPPPAGNSNPRLFF. CDR3 in DNA: TGTGCCAGCACTCTTCCTCCGCCAGCCGGGAACTCTAACCCTCGGCTGTTTTTT. The V gene is TRBV6-4, the J gene TRBJ1-4; no clear D. Trimming took off 7 bases at V and 14 bases at J, with 35 bases between the two ends. CDR3 size: 18 residues. Germline V gene sequence: CDR1 MRHNA, CDR2 SNTAGT.

Only one count was recorded for this clone. The V and J genes are TRBV28 and TRBJ1-2; D is unclear. The CDR3 spans 13 residues. With 2 bases removed from V and 9 bases from J, the gap between germline ends came to 13 bases. Germline V gene sequence: CDR1 MDHEN, CDR2 SYDVKM. CDR3 nucleotides: TGTGCCAGCAGTTTAGGTTCCCCGTCTAGCTACACCTTC. Protein sequence: CASSLGSPSSYTF.

Here the CDR3 reads CASRPSGDTDTQYF. In DNA, the CDR3 is TGCGCCAGCAGACCTAGCGGGGACACAGATACGCAGTATTTT. V usage is TRBV10-1 and J usage is TRBJ2-3, with TRBD2 identical over 9 bases. V dropped 6 bases and J dropped 2; count of bases not matched to a gene: 3. Germline loops: CDR1 WNHNN, CDR2 SYGVQD (reference sequence). CDR3 length: 14 residues.

This clone was recorded once. The gene calls are TRBV5-1 and TRBJ2-3; tentative D call: TRBD2 (6 bases). Germline CDR1 SGHRS, CDR2 YFSETQ. This CDR3 has 16 residues. Between the trimmed V and J ends, which lost 4 bases and 1 base, there was a span of 16 bases. As DNA, the CDR3 is TGCGCCAGCAGCCCCGCCCCTAGCGCCCGCACAGATACGCAGTATTTT. Translation: CASSPAPSARTDTQYF.

Of note for this clone: The sample holds other DNA sequences that translate to the same CDR3. This rearrangement joins TRBV6-1 to TRBJ2-5; the D gene is possibly TRBD1 (5 bases). The germline V gene encodes CDR1 MNHNS and CDR2 SASEGT. CDR3 size: 11 residues. V was pared by 6 bases and J by 5 bases, with 7 bases between. The CDR3 region has the DNA TGTGCCAGCAGCAGGGCCGAGACCCAGTACTTC. Translation: CASSRAETQYF.

This sequence joins TRBV28 and TRBJ2-2, with 9 bases that match TRBD2. Per the germline V gene, CDR1 is MDHEN and CDR2 is SYDVKM. CDR3 length: 17 amino acids. V gave up 2 bases and J gave up 4 bases; unmatched junction bases: 8. The CDR3 spells CASSLSVRGRGTGELFF. The CDR3 DNA follows: TGTGCCAGCAGTTTAAGCGTCCGCGGGAGGGGCACCGGGGAGCTGTTTTTT. Based on the CDR3 plus reference TRBV28 and TRBJ2-2, the full variable domain is DVKVTQSSRYLVKRTGEKVFLECVQDMDHENMFWYRQDPGLGLRLIYFSYDVKMKEKGDIPEGYSVSREKKERFSLILESASTNQTSMYLCASSLSVRGRGTGELFFGEGSRLTVL.

The rearrangement joins TRBV10-3 to TRBJ1-6; D remains ambiguous. With 0 bases removed from V and 0 bases from J, the gap between germline ends came to 6 bases. Germline V gene lookup returns CDR1 ENHRY and CDR2 SYGVKD. This CDR3 contains 16 residues. CDR3 sequence (DNA): TGTGCCATCAGTGAGTCGGGGAGCTCCTATAATTCACCCCTCCACTTT. Translating gives CAISESGSSYNSPLHF.

The rearrangement uses TRBV4-2 and TRBJ2-3; weak D call: TRBD2 (6 bases). CDR1 is LGHNA and CDR2 is YNFKEQ in the germline V gene. This CDR3 is 16 amino acids long. Between the trimmed V and J ends, which lost 2 bases and 6 bases, there was a span of 18 bases. This CDR3 reads CASSQTGTSKLDTQYF. CDR3 bases: TGTGCCAGCAGCCAAACAGGAACTAGCAAGTTGGATACGCAGTATTTT.

This clone was recorded a few times. This chain uses TRBV5-1 with TRBJ1-2; 7 bases align to TRBD1. This CDR3 contains 14 residues. Unmatched junction bases numbered 4, after V lost 0 bases and J lost 5 bases. CDR1 and CDR2 from the germline V gene are SGHRS and YFSETQ. The CDR3 region is CASSLGQGGYGYTF. DNA of the CDR3: TGCGCCAGCAGCTTGGGACAGGGTGGTTATGGCTACACCTTC.

The rearrangement joins TRBV7-9 to TRBJ1-2, with D possibly TRBD1 on 6 matching bases. The CDR3 sequence is 13 residues long. The germline V gene encodes CDR1 SEHNR and CDR2 FQNEAQ (reference sequence). The V end was cut by 5 bases, the J end by 8 bases, with 15 bases between. The CDR3 sequence: CASSPPGAGGYTF. Written as DNA, the CDR3 is TGTGCCAGCAGCCCCCCAGGGGCGGGCGGCTACACCTTC. Full variable domain (remainder filled in from reference TRBV7-9 and TRBJ1-2): DTGVSQNPRHKITKRGQNVTFRCDPISEHNRLYWYRQTLGQGPEFLTYFQNEAQLEKSRLLSDRFSAERPKGSFSTLEIQRTEQGDSAMYLCASSPPGAGGYTFGSGTRLTVV.

V usage is TRBV5-1 and J usage is TRBJ2-3, with a tentative D call TRBD1 (6 bases). The CDR3 has 16 amino acids. CDR1 is SGHRS and CDR2 is YFSETQ in the germline V gene. Trimming took 2 bases from V and 1 from J, leaving 14 bases between them. The CDR3 DNA sequence: TGCGCCAGCAGCTTCGGCAGGGGAGACGGCACAGATACGCAGTATTTT. Its translation is CASSFGRGDGTDTQYF.

This chain links TRBV5-1 with TRBJ1-5; TRBD1 is a possible D gene (6 bases). The CDR3 sequence is 13 residues long. V was pared by 2 bases and J by 8 bases, with 11 bases between. Germline assignment: CDR1 SGHRS and CDR2 YFSETQ. The CDR3 DNA follows: TGCGCCAGCAGCTTAGGGGGGTTTGAGCCCCAGCATTTT. This codes for CASSLGGFEPQHF.

This clone appeared a few times. The gene calls are TRBV2 and TRBJ1-2, with unresolved D. V gave up 3 bases and J gave up 1 base, with 6 bases separating them. Looked up from germline, CDR1 is SNHLY and CDR2 is FYNNEI. The CDR3 runs to 13 residues. The CDR3 region is CASSEGSNYGYTF. DNA for the CDR3: TGTGCCAGCAGTGAGGGCAGTAACTATGGCTACACCTTC.